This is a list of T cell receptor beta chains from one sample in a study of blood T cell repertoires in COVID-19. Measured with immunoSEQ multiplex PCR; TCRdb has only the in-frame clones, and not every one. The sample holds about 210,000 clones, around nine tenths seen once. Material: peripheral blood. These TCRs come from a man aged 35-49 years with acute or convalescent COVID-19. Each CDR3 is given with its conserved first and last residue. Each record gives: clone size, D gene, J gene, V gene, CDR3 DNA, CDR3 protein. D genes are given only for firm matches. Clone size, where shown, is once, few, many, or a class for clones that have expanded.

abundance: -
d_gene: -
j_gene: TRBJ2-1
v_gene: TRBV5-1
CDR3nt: TGCGCCAGCAGTGAGGACTCCTGGAGCTCCTACTACAATGAGCAGTTCTTC
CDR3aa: CASSEDSWSSYYNEQFF

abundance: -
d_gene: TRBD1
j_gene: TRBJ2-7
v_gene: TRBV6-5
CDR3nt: TGTGCCAGCAGCCTAGCTGACAGGGGGACCTACGAGCAGTACTTC
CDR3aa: CASSLADRGTYEQYF

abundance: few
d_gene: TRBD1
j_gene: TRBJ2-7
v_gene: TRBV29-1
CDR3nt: TGCAGCGTCCGACAGGGAATGTCTTACGAGCAGTACTTC
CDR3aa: CSVRQGMSYEQYF

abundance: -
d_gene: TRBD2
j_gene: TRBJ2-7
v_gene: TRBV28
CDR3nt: TGTGCCAGCAGTTTAGGGGAAGCGGGAGGGTTCTACGAGCAGTACTTC
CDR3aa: CASSLGEAGGFYEQYF

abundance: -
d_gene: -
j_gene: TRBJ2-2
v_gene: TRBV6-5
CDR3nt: TGTGCCAGCGCCGACAGAACGAACACCGGGGAGCTGTTTTTT
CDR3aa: CASADRTNTGELFF

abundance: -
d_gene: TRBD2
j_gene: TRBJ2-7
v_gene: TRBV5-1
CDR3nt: TGCGCCAGCAGCTTGGTCCAGGGACTAATCGACGAGCAGTACTTC
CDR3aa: CASSLVQGLIDEQYF

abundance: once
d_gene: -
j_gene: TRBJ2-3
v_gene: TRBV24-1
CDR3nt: TGTGCCACCAGTCGGCTAGGCACAGATACGCAGTATTTT
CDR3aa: CATSRLGTDTQYF

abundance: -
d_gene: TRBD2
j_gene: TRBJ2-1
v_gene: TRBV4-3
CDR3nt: TGCGCCAGCAGCCAACCCCCCCGGGCTAGCGGGAGATATGAGCAGTTCTTC
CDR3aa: CASSQPPRASGRYEQFF

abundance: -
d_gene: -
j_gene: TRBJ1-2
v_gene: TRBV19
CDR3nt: TGTGCCAGTAACTCCCGCGGCTATGGCTACACCTTC
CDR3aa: CASNSRGYGYTF

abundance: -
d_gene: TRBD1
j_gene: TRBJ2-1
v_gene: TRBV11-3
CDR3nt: TGTGCCAGCAGCTTACAGGGGGCCCATAGAATTGAGCAGTTCTTC
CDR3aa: CASSLQGAHRIEQFF

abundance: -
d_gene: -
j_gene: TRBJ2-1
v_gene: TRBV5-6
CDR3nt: TGTGCCAGCAGCTTGGGGGACGGGGGCTCCTACAATGAGCAGTTCTTC
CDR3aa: CASSLGDGGSYNEQFF

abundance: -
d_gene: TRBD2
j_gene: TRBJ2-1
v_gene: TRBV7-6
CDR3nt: TGTGCCAGCAGCGGAAGAACAGGACAGGTTTGGCTAGCGGGATTCAATGAGCAGTTCTTC
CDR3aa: CASSGRTGQVWLAGFNEQFF

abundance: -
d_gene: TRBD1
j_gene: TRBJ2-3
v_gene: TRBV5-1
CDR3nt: TGCGCCAGCAGCTTGCCAGGGACAGGGACCACAGATACGCAGTATTTT
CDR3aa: CASSLPGTGTTDTQYF

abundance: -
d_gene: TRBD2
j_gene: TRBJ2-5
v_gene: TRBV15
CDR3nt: TGTGCCACCAGCAGGAGGTGGACTAGCGGTCTTCAAGAGACCCAGTACTTC
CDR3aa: CATSRRWTSGLQETQYF

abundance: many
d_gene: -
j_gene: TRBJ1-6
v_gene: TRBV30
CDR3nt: TGTGCCTGGATGGCGGCGGGGAGCCACAATTCACCCCTCCACTTT
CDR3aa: CAWMAAGSHNSPLHF

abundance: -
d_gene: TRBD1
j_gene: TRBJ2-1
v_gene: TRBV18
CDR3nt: TGTGCCAGCTCTCCCGTCCCAACCGCAGGGGGCCTCTCCTACAATGAGCAGTTCTTC
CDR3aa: CASSPVPTAGGLSYNEQFF

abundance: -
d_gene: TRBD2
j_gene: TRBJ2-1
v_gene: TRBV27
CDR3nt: TGTGCCAGCAGTTTCGATCGAGGTAGCGGGAGTGCGAATGAGCAGTTCTTC
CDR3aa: CASSFDRGSGSANEQFF

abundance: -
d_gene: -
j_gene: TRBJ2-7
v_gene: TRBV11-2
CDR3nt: TGTGCCAGCAGCTTCTGGGGACTCTACGAGCAGTACTTC
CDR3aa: CASSFWGLYEQYF

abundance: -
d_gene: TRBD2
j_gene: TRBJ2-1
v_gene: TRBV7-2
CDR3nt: TGTGCCAGCAGCTTAAGGGCCGCTAGCGGGAGTAATGAGCAGTTCTTC
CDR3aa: CASSLRAASGSNEQFF

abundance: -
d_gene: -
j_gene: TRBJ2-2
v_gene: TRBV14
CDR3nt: TGTGCCAGCAGCCTCTACTACACCGGGGAGCTGTTTTTT
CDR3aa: CASSLYYTGELFF

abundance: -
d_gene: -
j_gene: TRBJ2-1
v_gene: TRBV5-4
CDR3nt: TGTGCCAGCAGGGCCACAGGATACAATGAGCAGTTCTTC
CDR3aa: CASRATGYNEQFF

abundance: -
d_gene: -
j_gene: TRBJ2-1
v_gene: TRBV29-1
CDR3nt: TGCAGCTCACCAACAGGGACATACAATGAGCAGTTCTTC
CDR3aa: CSSPTGTYNEQFF

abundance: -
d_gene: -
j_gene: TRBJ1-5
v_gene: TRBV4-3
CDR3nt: TGCGCCAGCAGCCAAGAGGCGAGGAATCAGCCCCAGCATTTT
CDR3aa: CASSQEARNQPQHF

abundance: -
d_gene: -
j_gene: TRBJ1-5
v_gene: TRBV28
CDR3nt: TGTGCCAGCAGTTTCGTAGGGGTTAGCAATCAGCCCCAGCATTTT
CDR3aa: CASSFVGVSNQPQHF

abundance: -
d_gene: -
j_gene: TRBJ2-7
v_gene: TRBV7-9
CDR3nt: TGTGCCAGCAGCTTAACTGTACAGTACGAGCAGTACTTC
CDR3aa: CASSLTVQYEQYF

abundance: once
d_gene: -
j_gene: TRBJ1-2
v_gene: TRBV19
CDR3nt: TGTGCCAGTAGTCGGGGATCGGGTATTTCGTATGGCTACACCTTC
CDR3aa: CASSRGSGISYGYTF